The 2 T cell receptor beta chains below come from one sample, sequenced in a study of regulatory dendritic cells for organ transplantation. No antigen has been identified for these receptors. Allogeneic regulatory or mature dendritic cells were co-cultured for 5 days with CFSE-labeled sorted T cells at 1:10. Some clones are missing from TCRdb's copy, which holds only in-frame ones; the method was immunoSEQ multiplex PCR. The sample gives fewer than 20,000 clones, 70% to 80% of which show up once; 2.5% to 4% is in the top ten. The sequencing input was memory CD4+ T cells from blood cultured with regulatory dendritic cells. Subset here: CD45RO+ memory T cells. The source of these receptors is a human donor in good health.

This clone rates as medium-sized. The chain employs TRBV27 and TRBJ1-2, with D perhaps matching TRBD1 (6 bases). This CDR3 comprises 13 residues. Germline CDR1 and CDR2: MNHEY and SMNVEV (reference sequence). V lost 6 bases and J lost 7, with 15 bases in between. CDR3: CASSHNRDSGYTF. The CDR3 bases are TGTGCCAGCAGCCACAACAGGGACTCTGGCTACACCTTC.

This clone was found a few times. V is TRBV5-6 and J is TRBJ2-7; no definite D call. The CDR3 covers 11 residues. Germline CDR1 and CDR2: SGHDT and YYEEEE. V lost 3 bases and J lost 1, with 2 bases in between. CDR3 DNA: TGTGCCAGCAGCTCTTCCTACGAGCAGTACTTC. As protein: CASSSSYEQYF. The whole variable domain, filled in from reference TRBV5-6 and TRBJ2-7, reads DAGVTQSPTHLIKTRGQQVTLRCSPKSGHDTVSWYQQALGQGPQFIFQYYEEEERQRGNFPDRFSGHQFPNYSSELNVNALLLGDSALYLCASSSSYEQYFGPGTRLTVT.